The entry that follows covers one TCR beta chain sequence. This sample is part of a study of T-cell reconstitution after alpha-beta-depleted transplantation in children. During its preparation, the TCRbeta library received unique molecular identifiers. A single record per CDR3 protein comes from TCRdb applying MiXCR to the PCR reads. The sample yields 700,000 to 950,000 distinct CDR3 sequences, less than 20% seen once. The CDR3 length is 13 residues. Germline V gene sequence: CDR1 LNHDA, CDR2 SQIVND (reference sequence). The junction had 8 bases not matched to a gene; V was cut back by 10 bases and J by 6 bases.

The rearrangement uses TRBV19 and TRBJ2-1; 8 bases are a match to TRBD2. This receptor was taken from a male patient younger than 18 who had a stem cell transplant for acute lymphoblastic leukemia, so the T cells may come from the graft donor. The material was PBMCs, mostly from graft donor cells, obtained 360 days after TCRalphabeta/CD19-depleted stem cell transplant. This CDR3 reads CATQAGVGNEQFF. In DNA, the CDR3 is TGTGCCACCCAAGCGGGAGTCGGCAATGAGCAGTTCTTC.